This T cell receptor beta chain is from a study of T cells in Graves' hyperthyroidism and ophthalmopathy. As for the study in general: Peripheral blood specimens were obtained at initial diagnosis, prior to any treatment.

TCR beta CDR3 region amplification was performed from RNA transcripts. Initially, a first-round RT-PCR of the TCR CDR3 employed the HTBI primer set. TCRdb processed the multiplex PCR reads anew with MiXCR; each CDR3 protein has one entry. The table shows 560,000 or so distinct CDR3 sequences, with 15% to 20% occurring only once. CDR1 KGHSH and CDR2 LQKENI come from the germline V gene. With V trimmed by 2 bases and J by 7 bases, 8 bases remained unmatched. The CDR3 length is 15 residues. This clonotype was recorded many times. A Clinical Activity Score of at least 3, a NOSPECS grade of at least 4 and a duration under 3 months were recorded in the ophthalmopathy patients. Investigators excluded patients with uncontrolled infection, other autoimmune disease, pregnancy or lactation. Every diagnosis used clinical symptoms, serum thyroxine and TRAb, thyroid ultrasound and orbital computed tomography.

The gene calls are TRBV18 and TRBJ1-1; TRBD1 matches at 9 bases. Sequencing was carried out using blood. The receptor's source is a middle-aged man with Graves' ophthalmopathy. In DNA, the CDR3 is TGTGCCAGCTCACCAGGGACAGGGCGGAAGAATGAAGCTTTCTTT. Translation: CASSPGTGRKNEAFF.